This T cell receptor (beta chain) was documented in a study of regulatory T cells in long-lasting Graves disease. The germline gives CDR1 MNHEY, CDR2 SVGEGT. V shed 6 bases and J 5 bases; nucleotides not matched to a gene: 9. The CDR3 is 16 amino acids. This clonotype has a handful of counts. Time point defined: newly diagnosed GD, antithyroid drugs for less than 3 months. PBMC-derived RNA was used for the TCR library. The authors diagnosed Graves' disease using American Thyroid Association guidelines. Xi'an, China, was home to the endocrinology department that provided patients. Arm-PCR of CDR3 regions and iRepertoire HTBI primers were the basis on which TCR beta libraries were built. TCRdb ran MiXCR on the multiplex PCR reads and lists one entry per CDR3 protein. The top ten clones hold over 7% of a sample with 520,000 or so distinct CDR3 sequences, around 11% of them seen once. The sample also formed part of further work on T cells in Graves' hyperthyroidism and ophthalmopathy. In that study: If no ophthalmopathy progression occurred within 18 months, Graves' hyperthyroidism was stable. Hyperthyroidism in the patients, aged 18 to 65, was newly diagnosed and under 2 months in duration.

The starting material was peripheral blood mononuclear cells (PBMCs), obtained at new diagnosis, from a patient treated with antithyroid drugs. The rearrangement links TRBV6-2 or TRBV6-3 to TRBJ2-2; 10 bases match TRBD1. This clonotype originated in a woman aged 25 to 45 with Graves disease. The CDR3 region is CASSRPTGGRTGELFF. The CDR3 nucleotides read TGTGCCAGCAGCCGCCCGACAGGGGGCCGAACCGGGGAGCTGTTTTTT.